This T cell receptor beta chain derives from a study of cytomegalovirus exposure and HLA in healthy donors. At the level of the study: An earlier analysis identified 120 million or so unique TCR beta sequences in 150 million to 200 million T cells. Overall study results and limits: Prior analysis indicated that the majority of TCR beta V segments exhibited productivity approximately 90% or approximately 30% of the time.

The CDR3 spans 16 residues. V was pared by 5 bases and J by 6 bases, with 9 bases of the junction left unmatched. In germline, CDR1 is MNHNY, CDR2 SVGAGI (reference sequence). PCR amplification relied on 60 Vbeta primers (plus 13 Jbeta primers). Sequencing used immunoSEQ multiplex PCR; TCRdb keeps in-frame clones, though not all of them. This sample contains 75,000 to 100,000 clones. On this clone: Its antigen is not known.

The sample consisted of PBMCs. The V and J genes are TRBV6-6 and TRBJ2-3; 12 bases fit TRBD1. This clonotype was sampled from a woman aged 55 to 70 in good health and CMV-seronegative. CDR3 nucleotides: TGTGCCAGCAGTCCCCCGGGGGACAGGGGGCGCGATACGCAGTATTTT. Amino acids: CASSPPGDRGRDTQYF.